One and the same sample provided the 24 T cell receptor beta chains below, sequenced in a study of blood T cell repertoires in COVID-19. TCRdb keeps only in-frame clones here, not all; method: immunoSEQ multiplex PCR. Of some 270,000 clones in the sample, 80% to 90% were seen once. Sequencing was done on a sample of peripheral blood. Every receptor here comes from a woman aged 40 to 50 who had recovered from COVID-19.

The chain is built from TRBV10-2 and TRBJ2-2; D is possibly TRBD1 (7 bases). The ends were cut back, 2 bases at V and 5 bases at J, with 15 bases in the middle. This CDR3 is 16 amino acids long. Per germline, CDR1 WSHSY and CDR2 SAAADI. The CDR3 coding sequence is TGCGCCAGCAGTGAGCCCCCAGGGGGGACTACCGGGGAGCTGTTTTTT. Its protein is CASSEPPGGTTGELFF.

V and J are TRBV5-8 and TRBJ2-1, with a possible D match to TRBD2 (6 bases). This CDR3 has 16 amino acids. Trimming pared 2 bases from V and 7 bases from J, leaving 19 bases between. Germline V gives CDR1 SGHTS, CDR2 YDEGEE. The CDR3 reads CASSLIRTPRGNEQFF. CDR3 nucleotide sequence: TGTGCCAGCAGCTTAATACGGACACCACGGGGGAATGAGCAGTTCTTC.

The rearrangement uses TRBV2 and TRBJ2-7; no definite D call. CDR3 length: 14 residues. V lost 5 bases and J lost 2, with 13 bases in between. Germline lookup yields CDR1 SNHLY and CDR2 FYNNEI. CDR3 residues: CASSSLRRTYEQYF. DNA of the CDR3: TGTGCCAGCAGTTCACTTCGGCGGACCTACGAGCAGTACTTC.

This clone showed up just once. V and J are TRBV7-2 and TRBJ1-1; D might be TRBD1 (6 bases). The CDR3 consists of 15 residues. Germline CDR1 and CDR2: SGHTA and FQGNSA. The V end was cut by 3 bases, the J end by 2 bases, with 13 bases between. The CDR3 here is CASSFSGTTNTEAFF. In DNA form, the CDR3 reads TGTGCCAGCAGCTTTTCCGGGACAACCAACACTGAAGCTTTCTTT.

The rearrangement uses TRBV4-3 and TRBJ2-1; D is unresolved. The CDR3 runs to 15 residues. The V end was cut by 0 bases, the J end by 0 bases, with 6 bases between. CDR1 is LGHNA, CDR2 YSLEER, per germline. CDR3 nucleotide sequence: TGCGCCAGCAGCCAAGAGAGTAGCTCCTACAATGAGCAGTTCTTC. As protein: CASSQESSSYNEQFF.

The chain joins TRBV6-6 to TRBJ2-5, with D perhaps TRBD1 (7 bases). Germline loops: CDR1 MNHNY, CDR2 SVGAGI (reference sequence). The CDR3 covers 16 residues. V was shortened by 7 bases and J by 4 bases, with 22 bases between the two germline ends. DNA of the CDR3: TGTGCCAGCACCGCCGGAGGGACAGTCGTGATAGAGACCCAGTACTTC. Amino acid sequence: CASTAGGTVVIETQYF.

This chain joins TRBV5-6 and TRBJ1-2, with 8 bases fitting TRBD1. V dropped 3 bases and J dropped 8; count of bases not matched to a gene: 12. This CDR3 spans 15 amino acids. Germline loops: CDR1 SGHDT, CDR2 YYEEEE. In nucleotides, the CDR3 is TGTGCCAGCAGCTCGACCGGCGGACAGGGTCGAGGCTACACCTTC. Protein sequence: CASSSTGGQGRGYTF.

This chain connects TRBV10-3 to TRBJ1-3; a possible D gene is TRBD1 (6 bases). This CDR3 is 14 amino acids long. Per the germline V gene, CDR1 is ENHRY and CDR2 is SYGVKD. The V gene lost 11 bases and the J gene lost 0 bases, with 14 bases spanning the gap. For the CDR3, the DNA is TGTGCCGCCAACTCACAGGGCTCTGGAAACACCATATATTTT. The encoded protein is CAANSQGSGNTIYF.

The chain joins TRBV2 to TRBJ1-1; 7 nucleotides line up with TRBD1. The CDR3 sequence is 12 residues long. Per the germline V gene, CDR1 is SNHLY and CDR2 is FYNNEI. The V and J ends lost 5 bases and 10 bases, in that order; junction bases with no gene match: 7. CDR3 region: CASSFTGVGAFF. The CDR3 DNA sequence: TGTGCCAGCAGTTTTACAGGGGTGGGAGCTTTCTTT.

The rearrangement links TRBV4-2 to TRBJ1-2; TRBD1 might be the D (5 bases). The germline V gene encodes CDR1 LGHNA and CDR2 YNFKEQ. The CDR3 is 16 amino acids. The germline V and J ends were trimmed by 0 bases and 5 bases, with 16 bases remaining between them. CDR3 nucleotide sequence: TGTGCCAGCAGCCAAGATCCCCCCGCGGGGGGTTATGGCTACACCTTC. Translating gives CASSQDPPAGGYGYTF.

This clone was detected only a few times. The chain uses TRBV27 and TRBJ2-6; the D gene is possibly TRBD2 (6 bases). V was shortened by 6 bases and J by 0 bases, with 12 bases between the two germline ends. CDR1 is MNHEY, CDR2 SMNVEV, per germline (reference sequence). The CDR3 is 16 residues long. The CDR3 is CASRRGASSGANVLTF. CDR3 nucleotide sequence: TGTGCCAGCAGGCGCGGGGCGAGCTCTGGGGCCAACGTCCTGACTTTC. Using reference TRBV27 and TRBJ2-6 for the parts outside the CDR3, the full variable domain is EAQVTQNPRYLITVTGKKLTVTCSQNMNHEYMSWYRQDPGLGLRQIYYSMNVEVTDKGDVPEGYKVSRKEKRNFPLILESPSPNQTSLYFCASRRGASSGANVLTFGAGSRLTVL.

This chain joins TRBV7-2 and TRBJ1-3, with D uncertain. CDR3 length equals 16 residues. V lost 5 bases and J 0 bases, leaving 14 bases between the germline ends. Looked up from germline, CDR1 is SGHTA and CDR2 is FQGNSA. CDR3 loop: CASSERSRSSGNTIYF. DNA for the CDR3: TGTGCCAGCAGCGAGCGGTCCAGGTCCTCTGGAAACACCATATATTTT.

The CDR3 sequence is CASSSRTGANTEAFF. For the CDR3, the DNA is TGCGCCAGCAGCTCACGGACAGGAGCGAACACTGAAGCTTTCTTT. The V gene is TRBV5-1, the J gene TRBJ1-1; 7 positions agree with TRBD1. The CDR3 sequence is 15 residues long. Germline V gene lookup returns CDR1 SGHRS and CDR2 YFSETQ. V dropped 3 bases and J dropped 1; count of bases not matched to a gene: 6.

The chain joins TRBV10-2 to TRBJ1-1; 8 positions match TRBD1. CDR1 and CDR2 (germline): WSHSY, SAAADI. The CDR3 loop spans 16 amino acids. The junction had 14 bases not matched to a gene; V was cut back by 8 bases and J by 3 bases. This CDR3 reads CASGLTGAPLDTEAFF. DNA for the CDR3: TGCGCCAGCGGCTTGACAGGGGCCCCCCTGGACACTGAAGCTTTCTTT.

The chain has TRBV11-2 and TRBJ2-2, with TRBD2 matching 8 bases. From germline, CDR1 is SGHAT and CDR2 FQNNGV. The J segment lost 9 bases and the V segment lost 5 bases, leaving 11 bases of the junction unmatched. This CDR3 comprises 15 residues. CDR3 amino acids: CASSPPGTSIWELFF. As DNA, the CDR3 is TGTGCCAGCAGCCCTCCCGGGACTAGTATCTGGGAGCTGTTTTTT. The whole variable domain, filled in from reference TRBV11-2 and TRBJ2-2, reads EAGVAQSPRYKIIEKRQSVAFWCNPISGHATLYWYQQILGQGPKLLIQFQNNGVVDDSQLPKDRFSAERLKGVDSTLKIQPAKLEDSAVYLCASSPPGTSIWELFFGEGSRLTVL.

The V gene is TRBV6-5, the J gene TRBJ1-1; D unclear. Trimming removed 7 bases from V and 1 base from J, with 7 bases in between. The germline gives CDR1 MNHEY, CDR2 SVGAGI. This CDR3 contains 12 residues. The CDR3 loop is CASNRGNTEAFF. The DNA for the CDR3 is TGTGCCAGCAACCGCGGGAACACTGAAGCTTTCTTT.

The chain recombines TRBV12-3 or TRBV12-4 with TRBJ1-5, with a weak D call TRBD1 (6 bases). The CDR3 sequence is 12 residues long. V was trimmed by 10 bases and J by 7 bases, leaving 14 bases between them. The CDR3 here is CAIGGPGQPQHF. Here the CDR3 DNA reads TGTGCCATAGGGGGACCAGGGCAGCCCCAGCATTTT.

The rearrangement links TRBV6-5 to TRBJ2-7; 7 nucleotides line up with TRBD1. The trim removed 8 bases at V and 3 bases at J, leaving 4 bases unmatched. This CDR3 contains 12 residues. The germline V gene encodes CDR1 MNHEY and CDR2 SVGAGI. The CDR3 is CASQGQNYEQYV. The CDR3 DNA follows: TGTGCCAGCCAGGGACAGAACTACGAGCAGTACGTC.

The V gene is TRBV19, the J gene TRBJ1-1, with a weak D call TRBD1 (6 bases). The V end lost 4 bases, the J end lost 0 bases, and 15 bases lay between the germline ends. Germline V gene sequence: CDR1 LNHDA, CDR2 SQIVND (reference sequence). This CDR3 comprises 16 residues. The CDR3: CASSTQGPFMNTEAFF. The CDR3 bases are TGTGCCAGTAGTACACAGGGCCCGTTCATGAACACTGAAGCTTTCTTT.

The CDR3 reads CASSPTWDRGYEQYF. CDR3 bases: TGTGCCAGCAGCCCGACCTGGGACAGAGGATACGAGCAGTACTTC. This rearrangement joins TRBV3-1 (or the pseudogene TRBV3-2) to TRBJ2-7, with 7 bases fitting TRBD1. The CDR3 has 15 amino acids. Germline V gene lookup returns CDR1 LGHDT and CDR2 YNNKEL (reference sequence). The ends lost 4 bases at V and 4 bases at J; junction bases unmatched: 10.

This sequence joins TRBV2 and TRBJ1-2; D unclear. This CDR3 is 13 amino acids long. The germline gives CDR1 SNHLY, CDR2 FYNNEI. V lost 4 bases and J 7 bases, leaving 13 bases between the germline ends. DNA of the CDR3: TGTGCCAGCAGTGTATTGGAGGGTCGTGGCTACACCTTC. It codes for CASSVLEGRGYTF.

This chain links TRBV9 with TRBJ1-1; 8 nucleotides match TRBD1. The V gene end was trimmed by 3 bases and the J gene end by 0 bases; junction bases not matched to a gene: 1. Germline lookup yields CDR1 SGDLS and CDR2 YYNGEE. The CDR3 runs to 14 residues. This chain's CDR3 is CASSGTGMNTEAFF. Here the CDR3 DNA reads TGTGCCAGCAGCGGGACAGGGATGAACACTGAAGCTTTCTTT.

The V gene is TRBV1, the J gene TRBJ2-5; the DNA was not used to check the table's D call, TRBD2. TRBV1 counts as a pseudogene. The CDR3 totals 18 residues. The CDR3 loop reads CTSSHPGLAGGPGETQYF. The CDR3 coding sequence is TGCACCAGCAGCCACCCGGGACTAGCGGGGGGCCCGGGGGAGACCCAGTACTTC.

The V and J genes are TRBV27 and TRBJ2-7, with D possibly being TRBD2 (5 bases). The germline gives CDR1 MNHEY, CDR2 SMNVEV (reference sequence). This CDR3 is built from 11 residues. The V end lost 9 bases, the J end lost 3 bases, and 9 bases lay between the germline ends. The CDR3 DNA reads TGTGCCAGTAGGACTGTCTACGAGCAGTACTTC. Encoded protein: CASRTVYEQYF.